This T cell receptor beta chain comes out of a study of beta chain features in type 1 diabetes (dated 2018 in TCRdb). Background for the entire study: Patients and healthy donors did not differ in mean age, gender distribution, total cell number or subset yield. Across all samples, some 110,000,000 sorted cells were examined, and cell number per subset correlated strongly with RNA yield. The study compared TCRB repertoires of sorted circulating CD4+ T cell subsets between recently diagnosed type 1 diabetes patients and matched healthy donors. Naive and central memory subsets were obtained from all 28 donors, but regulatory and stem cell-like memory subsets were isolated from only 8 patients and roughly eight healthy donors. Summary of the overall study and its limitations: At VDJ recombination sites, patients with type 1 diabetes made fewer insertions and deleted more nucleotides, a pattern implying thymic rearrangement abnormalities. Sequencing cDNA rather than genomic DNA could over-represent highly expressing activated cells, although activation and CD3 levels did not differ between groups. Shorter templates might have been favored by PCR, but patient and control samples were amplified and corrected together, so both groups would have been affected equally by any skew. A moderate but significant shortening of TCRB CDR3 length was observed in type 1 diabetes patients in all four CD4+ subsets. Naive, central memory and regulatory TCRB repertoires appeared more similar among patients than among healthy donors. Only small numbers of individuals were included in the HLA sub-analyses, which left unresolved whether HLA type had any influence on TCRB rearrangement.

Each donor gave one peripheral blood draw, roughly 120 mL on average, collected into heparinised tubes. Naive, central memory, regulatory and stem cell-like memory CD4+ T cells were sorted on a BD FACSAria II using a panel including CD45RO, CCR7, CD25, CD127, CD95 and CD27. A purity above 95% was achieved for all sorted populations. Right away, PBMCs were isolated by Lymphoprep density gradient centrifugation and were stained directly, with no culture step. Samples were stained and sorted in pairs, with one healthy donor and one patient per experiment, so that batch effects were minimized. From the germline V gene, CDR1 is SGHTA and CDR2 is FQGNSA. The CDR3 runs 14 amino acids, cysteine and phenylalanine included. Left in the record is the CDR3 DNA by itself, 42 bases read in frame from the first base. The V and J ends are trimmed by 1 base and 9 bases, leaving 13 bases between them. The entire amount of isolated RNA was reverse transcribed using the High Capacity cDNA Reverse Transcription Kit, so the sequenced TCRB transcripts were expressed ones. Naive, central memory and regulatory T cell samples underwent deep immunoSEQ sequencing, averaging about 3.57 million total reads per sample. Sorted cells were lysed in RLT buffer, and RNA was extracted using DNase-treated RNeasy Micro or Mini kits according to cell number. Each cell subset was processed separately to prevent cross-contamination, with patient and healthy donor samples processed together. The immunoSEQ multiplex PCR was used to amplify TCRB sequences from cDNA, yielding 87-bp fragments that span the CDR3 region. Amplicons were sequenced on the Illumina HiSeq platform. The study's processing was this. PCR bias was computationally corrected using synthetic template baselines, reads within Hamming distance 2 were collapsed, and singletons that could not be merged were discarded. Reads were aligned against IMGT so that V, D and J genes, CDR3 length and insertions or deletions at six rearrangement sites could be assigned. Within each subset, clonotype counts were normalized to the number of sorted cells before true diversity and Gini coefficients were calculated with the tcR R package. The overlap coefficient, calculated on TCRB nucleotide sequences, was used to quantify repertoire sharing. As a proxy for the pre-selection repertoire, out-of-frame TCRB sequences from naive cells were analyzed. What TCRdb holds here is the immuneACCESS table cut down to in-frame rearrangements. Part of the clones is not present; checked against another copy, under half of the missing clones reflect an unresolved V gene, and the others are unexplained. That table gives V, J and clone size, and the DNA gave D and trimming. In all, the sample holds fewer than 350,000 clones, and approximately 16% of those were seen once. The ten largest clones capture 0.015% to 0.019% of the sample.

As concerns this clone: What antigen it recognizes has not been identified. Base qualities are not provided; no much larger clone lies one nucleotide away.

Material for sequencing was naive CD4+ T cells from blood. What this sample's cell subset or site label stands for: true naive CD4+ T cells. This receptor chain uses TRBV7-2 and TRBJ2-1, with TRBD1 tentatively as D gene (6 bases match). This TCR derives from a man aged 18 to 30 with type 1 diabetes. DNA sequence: TGTGCCAGCAGCTTAGTTTCAGGGGTCGGTGAGCAGTTCTTC. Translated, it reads CASSLVSGVGEQFF.